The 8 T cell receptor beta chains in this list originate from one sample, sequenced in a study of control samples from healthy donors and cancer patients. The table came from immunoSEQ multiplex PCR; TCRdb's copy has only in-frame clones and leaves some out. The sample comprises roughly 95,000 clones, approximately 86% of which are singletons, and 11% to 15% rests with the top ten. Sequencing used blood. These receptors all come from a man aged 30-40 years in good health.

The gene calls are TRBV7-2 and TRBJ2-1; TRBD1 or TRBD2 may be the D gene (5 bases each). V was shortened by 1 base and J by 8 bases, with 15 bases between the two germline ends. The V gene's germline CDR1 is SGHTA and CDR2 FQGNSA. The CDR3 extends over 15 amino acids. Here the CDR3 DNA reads TGTGCCAGCAGCTTAGGGCTGGGGGTAGGGTATGAGCAGTTCTTC. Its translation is CASSLGLGVGYEQFF.

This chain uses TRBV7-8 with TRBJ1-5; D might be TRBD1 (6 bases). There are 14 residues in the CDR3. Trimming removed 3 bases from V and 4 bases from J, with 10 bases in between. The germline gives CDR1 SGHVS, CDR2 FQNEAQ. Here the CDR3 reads CASSFSQGNQPQHF. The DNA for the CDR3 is TGTGCCAGCAGCTTTTCACAGGGTAATCAGCCCCAGCATTTT.

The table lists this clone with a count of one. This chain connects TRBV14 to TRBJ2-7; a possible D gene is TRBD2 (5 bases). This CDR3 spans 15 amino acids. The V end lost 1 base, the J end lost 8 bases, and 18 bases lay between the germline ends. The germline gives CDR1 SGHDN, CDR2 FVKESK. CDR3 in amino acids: CASSQAGKSEFKQYF. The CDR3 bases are TGTGCCAGCAGCCAAGCGGGGAAGAGCGAGTTCAAGCAGTACTTC.

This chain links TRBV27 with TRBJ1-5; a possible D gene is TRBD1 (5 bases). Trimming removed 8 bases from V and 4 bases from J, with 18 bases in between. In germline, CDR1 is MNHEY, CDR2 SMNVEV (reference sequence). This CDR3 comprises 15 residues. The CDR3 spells CASGSWSGGNQPQHF. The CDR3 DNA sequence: TGTGCCAGCGGTTCTTGGTCCGGGGGTAATCAGCCCCAGCATTTT.

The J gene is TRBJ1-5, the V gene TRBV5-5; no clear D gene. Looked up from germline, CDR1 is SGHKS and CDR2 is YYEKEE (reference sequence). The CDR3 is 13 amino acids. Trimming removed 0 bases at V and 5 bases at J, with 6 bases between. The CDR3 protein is CASSLDIHQPQHF. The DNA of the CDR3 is TGTGCCAGCAGCTTGGATATCCATCAGCCCCAGCATTTT.

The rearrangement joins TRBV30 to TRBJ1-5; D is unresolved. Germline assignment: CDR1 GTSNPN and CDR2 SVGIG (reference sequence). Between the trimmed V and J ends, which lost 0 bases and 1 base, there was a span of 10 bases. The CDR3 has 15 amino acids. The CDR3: CAWSVGGGSNQPQHF. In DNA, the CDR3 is TGTGCCTGGAGTGTAGGAGGTGGGAGCAATCAGCCCCAGCATTTT. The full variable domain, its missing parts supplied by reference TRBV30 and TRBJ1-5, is SQTIHQWPATLVQPVGSPLSLECTVEGTSNPNLYWYRQAAGRGLQLLFYSVGIGQISSEVPQNLSASRPQDRQFILSSKKLLLSDSGFYLCAWSVGGGSNQPQHFGDGTRLSIL.

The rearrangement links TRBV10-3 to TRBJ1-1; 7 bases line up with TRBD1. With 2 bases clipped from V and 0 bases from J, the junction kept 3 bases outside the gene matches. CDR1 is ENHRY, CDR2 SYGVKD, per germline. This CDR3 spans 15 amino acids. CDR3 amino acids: CAISEPTGMNTEAFF. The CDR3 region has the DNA TGTGCCATCAGTGAGCCGACAGGGATGAACACTGAAGCTTTCTTT.

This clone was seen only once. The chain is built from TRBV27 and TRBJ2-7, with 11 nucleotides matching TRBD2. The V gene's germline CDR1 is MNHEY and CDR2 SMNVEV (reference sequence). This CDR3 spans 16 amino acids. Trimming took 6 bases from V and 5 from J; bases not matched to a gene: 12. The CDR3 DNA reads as TGTGCCAGCAGCCGCTGGGGTAGCGGGGGGGCGGACGAGCAGTACTTC. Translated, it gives CASSRWGSGGADEQYF.